This TCR beta chain derives from a study of shared clonotypes between healthy human individuals. Germline V lookup: CDR1 LNHDA, CDR2 SQIVND (reference sequence). CDR3 length: 15 amino acids. J lost 9 bases, V lost 3 bases, and 9 bases had no gene match. Some clones are missing from TCRdb's copy, which holds only in-frame ones; the method was immunoSEQ multiplex PCR. The sample holds about 1.5 million clones, roughly 96% seen once. The specimen sequenced was naive CD4+ T cells sorted from blood. Subset noted: CD45RA+ positively selected. This TCR derives from a man between 25 and 39 years old in good health. This chain joins TRBV19 and TRBJ2-1, with 9 bases lining up with TRBD1. CDR3 sequence: CASSILGQGSSEQFF. The CDR3 nucleotides are TGTGCCAGTAGTATTTTGGGACAGGGATCTAGTGAGCAGTTCTTC.